This T cell receptor (beta chain) originates from a study of regulatory T cells in long-lasting Graves disease. Through Arm-PCR of CDR3 regions and iRepertoire HTBI primers, TCR beta libraries were built. MiXCR was run by TCRdb on the multiplex PCR reads, yielding one entry per CDR3 protein. The sample includes under 700,000 distinct CDR3 sequences, 15% to 20% of them seen just once. The table lists this clonotype with a few counts. The CDR3 is 19 residues long. Unmatched junction bases numbered 19, after V lost 3 bases and J lost 2 bases. Germline lookup yields CDR1 DFQATT and CDR2 SNEGSKA (reference sequence). Regarding time point: newly diagnosed GD, antithyroid drugs for less than 3 months. Construction of the TCR library relied on RNA isolated from PBMCs. The peripheral blood volume drawn was approximately 9 milliliters, and it was collected into EDTA tubes. The sample was also reused in another study, on T cells in Graves' hyperthyroidism and ophthalmopathy. That paper adds: Patients showing uncontrolled infection, other autoimmune disease, pregnancy or lactation were ineligible. Most thyroid clonotypes expanded above 0.001 appeared in blood too.

This specimen consisted of peripheral blood mononuclear cells (PBMCs), obtained at new diagnosis, from a patient treated with antithyroid drugs. This chain joins TRBV20-1 and TRBJ2-3; TRBD2 matches 8 bases. The clonotype was recovered from a woman aged 40-60 years with Graves disease. The CDR3 here is CSASINSGNFKDLTDTQYF. The CDR3 bases are TGCAGTGCTAGTATTAATAGCGGGAACTTCAAGGACCTCACAGATACGCAGTATTTT.